What follows is one T cell receptor beta chain and its context. Its target antigen remains unknown. No quality values exist for individual bases; no much larger clone is one base distant. Spanning cysteine to phenylalanine, the CDR3 consists of 14 amino acids. Only the CDR3 DNA stays, 42 bases, in frame from base 1. V lost 7 bases and J lost 4 bases, and the count of bases not matched to a germline gene is 4. Looking up the germline V gene yields CDR1 MNHEY and CDR2 SVGAGI. After roughly 11 days of culture, CD4+ T cells were isolated with the EasySep CD4+ T cell isolation kit. PCR-confirmed SARS-CoV-2 infection had occurred in convalescent patients between March and December 2020, before the Alpha, Beta and Delta variants emerged in the United States. On days 3 and 7, half of the culture medium was replaced with fresh IL-2-containing medium. Unless noted otherwise, every peptide stimulation condition was cultured in triplicate wells. Using Ficoll-Paque Plus gradient centrifugation, PBMC were separated from whole blood and then either used fresh or cryopreserved at -140C. Genomic DNA was extracted from cultured CD4+ T cells with the QIAamp micro DNA kit.

This record comes from a study of vaccination effects on CD4 cells after COVID-19 (dated by TCRdb to between 2021 and 2024). Notes on the research overall: In the ViraFEST assay, PBMC were stimulated with viral peptide pools, and antigen-specific CD4+ T cell clonotypes were then identified by expansion using TCR sequencing. Each participant got two doses of an mRNA SARS-CoV-2 vaccine, either BNT162b2 or mRNA-1273. Pre-vaccine samples from a couple of convalescent patients were drawn 16 days and one week before the first dose, 142 and 148 days after COVID-19 diagnosis. Some 2 million PBMC per well were cultured with roughly 10 ug/ml peptides in IMDM containing approximately 4.7% human AB serum, around 10 IU/ml IL-2 and gentamicin. The study compared SARS-CoV-2 spike-specific CD4+ TCR repertoires before and after mRNA vaccination in COVID-19 convalescent patients and infection-naive vaccine recipients. Altogether, 10 COVID-19 convalescent patients and a handful of SARS-CoV-2-naive healthy vaccine recipients made up the full study. Cultures from other donors in the study were sequenced using the Oncomine TCR Beta short-read assay on an Illumina iSeq 100.

General study outcomes and caveats: Clones induced by infection and clones induced by vaccination both contracted markedly at late timepoints after vaccination, which fits with T cell responses waning over time. In convalescent patients, the post-vaccine spike-reactive repertoire consisted mainly of new vaccine-induced clones, largely distinct from infection-induced clones. Only a small number of convalescent patients were included, and no early post-infection timepoints were available, which limited the study.

Library construction relied on the immunoSEQ multiplex PCR assay. DNA from the CD4+ T cells that had been cultured and isolated underwent TCR beta CDR3 sequencing. The original pipeline was this. Non-productive TCR sequences were removed and reads were trimmed to the CDR3 region, keeping CDR3s of at least 7 amino acids. Antigen-specific clonotypes were identified using the MANAFEST web app by comparison of expansion in peptide wells against reference cultures. To count as positive, a clone had to show expansion at FDR<0.05 compared with the reference and with all other wells, an odds ratio above 5, and a frequency above 0.1% in two replicate wells. Cross-reactive clonotypes were defined as significantly expanded in SARS-CoV-2 spike wells and in at least one common cold coronavirus spike condition. Using the stringdist R package, CDR3 similarity was measured by Levenshtein distance, and unrooted trees were constructed with ape in R 3.6.1. TCRdb carries this immuneACCESS record with in-frame sequences only. Its versions omit some clonotypes, under half of them owing to an unresolved V gene in the studies checked, with the rest unexplained. The V and J calls and the clone size are those of that table, but D and trimming were determined from the DNA. The sample yields about 66,000 clones; under 85% were counted once. Of the sample, under 30% is held by the ten largest clones.

The sequenced sample was CD4+ T cells from PBMCs cultured without peptide, obtained before COVID-19 vaccination. Recombination joined TRBV6-5 with TRBJ1-4; a stretch of 9 junction bases matches TRBD1. The receptor was derived from a human donor who had a prior SARS-CoV-2 infection. The sequenced DNA is TGTGCCAGCAAGGGGACAGGGAATAATGAAAAACTGTTTTTT. This is translated as CASKGTGNNEKLFF.